This entry concerns a single TCR beta chain. The antigen remains unidentified. This specimen belongs to a study of graft-versus-host responses after intestinal transplantation. Whole-study context: Among the recipients, all got anti-thymocyte globulin induction and then tacrolimus and steroids for two to four years.

Repertoires were generated with immunoSEQ multiplex PCR, while TCRdb's copy carries only in-frame clones and drops some. The data hold fewer than 150,000 clones, with around nine tenths observed a single time. Study-wide results and limits: Early post-transplant declines in HvG were associated with peak levels of circulating GvH clones. Individuals carrying graft-donor T cell macrochimerism showed high graft-versus-host to host-versus-graft clonal ratios in allografts. GvH clones were identified in recipient marrow, with some first appearing in ileum or blood.

In germline, CDR1 is KGHSH, CDR2 LQKENI. Trimming stripped 4 bases from V and 7 bases from J, with 19 bases between. The length of the CDR3 is 15 residues. V usage is TRBV18 and J usage is TRBJ1-1, with D possibly being TRBD1 (6 bases). This sample comprised unstimulated CD4+ T cells sorted from spleen or lymph node cells, obtained before intestinal transplant. This receptor was taken from a human donor who received an intestinal transplant. For the CDR3, the DNA is TGTGCCAGCTCACAAACAGGGCCCCGTCATGGTGAAGCTTTCTTT. This codes for CASSQTGPRHGEAFF.